This T cell receptor beta chain was documented in a study of cytomegalovirus exposure and HLA in healthy donors. Whole-study context: Among about 179 million T cells, an earlier analysis found 117 million unique TCR beta sequences.

CDR3 length: 16 residues. The germline V gene has CDR1 SGDLS and CDR2 YYNGEE. Trimming removed 2 bases at V and 3 bases at J, with 17 bases between. With 60 Vbeta and 13 Jbeta primers, the PCR was carried out. Using immunoSEQ multiplex PCR, the repertoire was profiled, and TCRdb retains in-frame clones only, with some absent. The sample records some 130,000 clones, 60% to 80% being singletons. This receptor was obtained from a man aged 25 to 45 in good health and CMV-seronegative. The sample taken for sequencing was PBMCs. The chain has TRBV9 and TRBJ1-1; tentatively, D is TRBD1 (5 bases). The CDR3 here is CASSVRDWTGDTEAFF. DNA of the CDR3: TGTGCCAGCAGCGTTCGGGACTGGACCGGGGACACTGAAGCTTTCTTT.